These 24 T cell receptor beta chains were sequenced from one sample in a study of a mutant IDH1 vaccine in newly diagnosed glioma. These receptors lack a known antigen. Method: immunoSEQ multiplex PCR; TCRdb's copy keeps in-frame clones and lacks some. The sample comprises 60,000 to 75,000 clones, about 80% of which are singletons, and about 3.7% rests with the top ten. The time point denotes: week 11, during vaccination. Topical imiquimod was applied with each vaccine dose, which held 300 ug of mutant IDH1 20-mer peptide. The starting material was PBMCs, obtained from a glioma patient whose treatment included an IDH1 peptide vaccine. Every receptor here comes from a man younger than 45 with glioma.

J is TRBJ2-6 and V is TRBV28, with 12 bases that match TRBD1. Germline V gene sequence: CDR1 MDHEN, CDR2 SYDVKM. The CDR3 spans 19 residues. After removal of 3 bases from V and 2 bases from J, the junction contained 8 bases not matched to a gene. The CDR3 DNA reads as TGTGCCAGCAGTTTTTTGGGGACAGGGGGCTTGGCTGGGGCCAACGTCCTGACTTTC. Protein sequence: CASSFLGTGGLAGANVLTF.

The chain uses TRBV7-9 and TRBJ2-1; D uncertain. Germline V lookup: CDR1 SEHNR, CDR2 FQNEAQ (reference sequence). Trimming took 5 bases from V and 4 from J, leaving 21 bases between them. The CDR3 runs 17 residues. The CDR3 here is CASSPKGRPGTYNEQFF. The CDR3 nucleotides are TGTGCCAGCAGCCCAAAAGGCCGGCCAGGCACTTACAATGAGCAGTTCTTC.

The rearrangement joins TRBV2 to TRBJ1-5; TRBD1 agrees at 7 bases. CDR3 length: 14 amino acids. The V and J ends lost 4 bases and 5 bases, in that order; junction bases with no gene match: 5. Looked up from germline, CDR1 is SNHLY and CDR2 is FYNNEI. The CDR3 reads CASSGDRAHQPQHF. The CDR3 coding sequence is TGTGCCAGCAGTGGAGACAGGGCGCATCAGCCCCAGCATTTT.

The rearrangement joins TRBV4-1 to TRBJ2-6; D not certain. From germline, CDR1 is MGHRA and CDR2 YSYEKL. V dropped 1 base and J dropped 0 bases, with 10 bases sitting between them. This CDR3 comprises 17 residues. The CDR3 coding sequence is TGCGCCAGCAGCCAAGGTCTGGGGAACTCTGGGGCCAACGTCCTGACTTTC. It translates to CASSQGLGNSGANVLTF.

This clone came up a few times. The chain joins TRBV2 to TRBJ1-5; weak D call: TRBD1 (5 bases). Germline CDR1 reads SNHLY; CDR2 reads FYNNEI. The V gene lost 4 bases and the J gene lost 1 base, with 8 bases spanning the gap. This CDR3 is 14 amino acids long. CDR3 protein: CASSAGQSNQPQHF. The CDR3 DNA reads TGTGCCAGCAGTGCGGGGCAGAGCAATCAGCCCCAGCATTTT.

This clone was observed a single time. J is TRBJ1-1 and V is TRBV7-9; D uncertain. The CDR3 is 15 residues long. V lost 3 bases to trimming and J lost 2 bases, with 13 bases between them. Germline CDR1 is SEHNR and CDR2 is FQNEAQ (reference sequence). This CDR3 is CASSFELQTNTEAFF. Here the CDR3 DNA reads TGTGCCAGCAGCTTTGAACTCCAGACCAACACTGAAGCTTTCTTT.

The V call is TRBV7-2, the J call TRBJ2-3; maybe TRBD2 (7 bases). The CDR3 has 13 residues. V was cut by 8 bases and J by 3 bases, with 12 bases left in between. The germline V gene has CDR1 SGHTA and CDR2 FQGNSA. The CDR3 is CASRRGGTDTQYF. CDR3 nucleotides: TGTGCCAGCCGGAGGGGGGGGACAGATACGCAGTATTTT.

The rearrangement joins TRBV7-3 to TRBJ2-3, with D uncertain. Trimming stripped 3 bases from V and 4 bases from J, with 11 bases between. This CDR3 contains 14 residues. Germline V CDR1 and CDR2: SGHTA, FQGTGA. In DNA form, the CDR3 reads TGTGCCAGCAGCTTTTACAGAGATTCAGATACGCAGTATTTT. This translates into CASSFYRDSDTQYF.

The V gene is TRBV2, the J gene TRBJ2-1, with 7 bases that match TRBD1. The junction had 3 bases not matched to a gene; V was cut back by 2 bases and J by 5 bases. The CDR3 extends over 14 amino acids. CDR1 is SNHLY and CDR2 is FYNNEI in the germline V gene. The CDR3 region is CASSEQGQNNEQFF. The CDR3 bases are TGTGCCAGCAGTGAACAGGGACAGAACAATGAGCAGTTCTTC.

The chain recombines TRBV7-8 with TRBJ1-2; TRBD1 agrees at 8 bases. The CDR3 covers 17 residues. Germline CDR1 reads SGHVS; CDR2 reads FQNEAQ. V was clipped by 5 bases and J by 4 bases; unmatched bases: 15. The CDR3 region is CASSPSAGTGRIYGYTF. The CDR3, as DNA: TGTGCCAGCAGCCCCTCCGCGGGGACAGGCCGGATCTATGGCTACACCTTC. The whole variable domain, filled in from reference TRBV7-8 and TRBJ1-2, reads GAGVSQSPRYKVAKRGQDVALRCDPISGHVSLFWYQQALGQGPEFLTYFQNEAQLDKSGLPSDRFFAERPEGSVSTLKIQRTQQEDSAVYLCASSPSAGTGRIYGYTFGSGTRLTVV.

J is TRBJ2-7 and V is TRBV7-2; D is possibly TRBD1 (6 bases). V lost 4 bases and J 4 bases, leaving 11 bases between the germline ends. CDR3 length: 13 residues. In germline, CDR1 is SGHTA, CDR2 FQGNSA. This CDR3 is CASSSNRAYEQYF. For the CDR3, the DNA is TGTGCCAGCAGCTCTAACAGGGCGTACGAGCAGTACTTC.

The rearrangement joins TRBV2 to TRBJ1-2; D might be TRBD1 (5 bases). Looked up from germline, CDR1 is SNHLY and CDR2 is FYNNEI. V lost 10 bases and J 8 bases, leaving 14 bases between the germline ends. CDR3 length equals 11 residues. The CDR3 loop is CATQSGDGYTF. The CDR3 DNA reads TGTGCCACCCAATCGGGGGACGGCTACACCTTC.

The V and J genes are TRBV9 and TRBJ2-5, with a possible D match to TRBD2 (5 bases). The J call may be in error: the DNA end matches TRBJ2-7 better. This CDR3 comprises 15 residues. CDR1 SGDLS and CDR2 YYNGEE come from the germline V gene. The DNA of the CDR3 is TGTGCCAGCAGCGTAGGGTTCGGGGTCTCCTACGAGCAGTACTTC. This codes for CASSVGFGVSYEQYF.

The CDR3 DNA follows: TGCGCCAGCGCCCCCGCGAGCCACGAGCAGTACTTC. Protein: CASAPASHEQYF. The rearrangement joins TRBV10-2 to TRBJ2-7, with D uncertain. The CDR3 runs 12 residues. Between the trimmed V and J ends, which lost 8 bases and 5 bases, there was a span of 13 bases. Germline values: CDR1 WSHSY, CDR2 SAAADI.

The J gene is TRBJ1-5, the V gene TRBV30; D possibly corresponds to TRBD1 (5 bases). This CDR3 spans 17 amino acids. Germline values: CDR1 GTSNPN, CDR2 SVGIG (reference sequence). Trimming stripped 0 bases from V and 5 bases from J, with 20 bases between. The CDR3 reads CAWSVPGLEFFDQPQHF. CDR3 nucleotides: TGTGCCTGGAGTGTGCCAGGGTTAGAATTTTTCGATCAGCCCCAGCATTTT. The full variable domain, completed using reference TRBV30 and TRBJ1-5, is SQTIHQWPATLVQPVGSPLSLECTVEGTSNPNLYWYRQAAGRGLQLLFYSVGIGQISSEVPQNLSASRPQDRQFILSSKKLLLSDSGFYLCAWSVPGLEFFDQPQHFGDGTRLSIL.

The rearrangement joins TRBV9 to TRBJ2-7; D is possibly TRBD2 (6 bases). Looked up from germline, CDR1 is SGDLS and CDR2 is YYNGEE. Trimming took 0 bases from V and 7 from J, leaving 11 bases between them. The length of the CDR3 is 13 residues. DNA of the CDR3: TGTGCCAGCAGCGTAGACGGGAGAGGAGAGCAGTACTTC. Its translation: CASSVDGRGEQYF.

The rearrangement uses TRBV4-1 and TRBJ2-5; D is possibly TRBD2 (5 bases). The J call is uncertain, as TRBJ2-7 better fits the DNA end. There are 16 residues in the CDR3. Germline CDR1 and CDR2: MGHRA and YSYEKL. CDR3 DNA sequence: TGCGCCAGCAGCCAATATACGACGCGGAGGAGTGGCGAGCAGTACTTC. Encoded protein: CASSQYTTRRSGEQYF.

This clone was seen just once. The CDR3 DNA sequence: TGTGCCTGGAGCGACTGGGGTAGCTCCTACAATGAGCAGTTCTTC. This sequence encodes CAWSDWGSSYNEQFF. The chain is built from TRBV30 and TRBJ2-1; no definite D call. Trimming removed 3 bases from V and 0 bases from J, with 12 bases in between. CDR1 and CDR2 from the germline V gene are GTSNPN and SVGIG (reference sequence). The CDR3 consists of 15 residues.

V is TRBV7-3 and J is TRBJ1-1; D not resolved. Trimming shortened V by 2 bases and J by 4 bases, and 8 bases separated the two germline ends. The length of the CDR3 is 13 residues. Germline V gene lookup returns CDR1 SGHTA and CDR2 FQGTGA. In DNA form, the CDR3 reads TGTGCCAGCAGCTTACTAGGTACCACTGAAGCTTTCTTT. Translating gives CASSLLGTTEAFF.

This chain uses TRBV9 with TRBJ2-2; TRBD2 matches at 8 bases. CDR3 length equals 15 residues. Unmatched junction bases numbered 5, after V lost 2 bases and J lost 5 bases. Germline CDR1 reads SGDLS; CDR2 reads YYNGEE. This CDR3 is CASSVIAGYTGELFF. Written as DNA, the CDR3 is TGTGCCAGCAGCGTGATAGCGGGATATACCGGGGAGCTGTTTTTT.

DNA of the CDR3: TGTGCCAGCAGCCTCCTGACTGGCGCTTGGGGAGATACGCAGTATTTT. It codes for CASSLLTGAWGDTQYF. The chain uses TRBV7-2 and TRBJ2-3; D unresolved. With 5 bases removed from V and 5 bases from J, the gap between germline ends came to 20 bases. Germline V gives CDR1 SGHTA, CDR2 FQGNSA. The CDR3 is 16 amino acids.

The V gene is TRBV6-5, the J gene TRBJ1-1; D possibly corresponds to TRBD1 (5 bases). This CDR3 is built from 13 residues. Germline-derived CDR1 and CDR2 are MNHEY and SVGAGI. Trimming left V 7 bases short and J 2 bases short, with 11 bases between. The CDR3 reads CASTGRDNTEAFF. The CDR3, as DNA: TGTGCCAGCACAGGGAGGGACAACACTGAAGCTTTCTTT.

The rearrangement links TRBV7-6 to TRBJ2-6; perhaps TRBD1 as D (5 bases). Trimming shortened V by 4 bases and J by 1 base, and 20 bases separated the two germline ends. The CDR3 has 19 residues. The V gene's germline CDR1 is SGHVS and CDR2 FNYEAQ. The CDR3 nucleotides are TGTGCCAGCAGCTCGGAGAGCTGGGGCACTCTGTCTGGGGCCAACGTCCTGACTTTC. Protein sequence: CASSSESWGTLSGANVLTF. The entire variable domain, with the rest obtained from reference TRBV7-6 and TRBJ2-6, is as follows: GAGVSQSPRYKVTKRGQDVALRCDPISGHVSLYWYRQALGQGPEFLTYFNYEAQQDKSGLPNDRFSAERPEGSISTLTIQRTEQRDSAMYRCASSSESWGTLSGANVLTFGAGSRLTVL.

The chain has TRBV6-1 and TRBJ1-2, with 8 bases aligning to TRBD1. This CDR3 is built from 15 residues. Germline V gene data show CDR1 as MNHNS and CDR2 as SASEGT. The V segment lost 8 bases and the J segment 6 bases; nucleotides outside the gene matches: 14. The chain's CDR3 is CASSIGQGAVNGYTF. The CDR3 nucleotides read TGTGCCAGCTCGATAGGACAGGGCGCTGTGAATGGCTACACCTTC.